This T cell receptor (beta chain) is from a study of blood T cell repertoires in COVID-19. Study details: COVID-19 samples, acute and convalescent, were from the United States, Italy and Spain. PBMCs, B-cell-depleted T cells, or T cells were the source of the cDNA or gDNA that made up the material.

With 4 bases clipped from V and 5 bases from J, the junction kept 8 bases outside the gene matches. The CDR3 consists of 14 residues. Per the germline V gene, CDR1 is SGHKS and CDR2 is YYEKEE (reference sequence). Sequencing was performed with immunoSEQ multiplex PCR; in TCRdb, only in-frame clones are kept and a portion is missing. The sample yields about 480,000 clones, around 89% seen once. The sequence was collected from a woman aged 30 to 39 with acute or convalescent COVID-19. The specimen was peripheral blood. The chain carries TRBV5-5 and TRBJ1-1; 7 nucleotides align to TRBD1. This chain's CDR3 is CASSRSQGDTEAFF. The DNA for the CDR3 is TGTGCCAGCAGCCGTTCTCAGGGGGATACTGAAGCTTTCTTT.